The 5 T cell receptor beta chains below come from one sample, sequenced in a study of T cells expressing NK-cell markers. TCRdb reworked the 5' RACE reads into one entry per CDR3 protein, no DNA. The repertoire table contains about 150,000 distinct CDR3 sequences. Specimen: blood T cells: a sorted CD56 or NKG2C T cell subset, CD4+ or CD8+ T cells, or bulk PBMC T cells (not recorded which). The source of these receptors is a woman aged 45-65 years in good health.

The gene calls are TRBV4-1 and TRBJ2-1; TCRdb's D call, TRBD2, is unchecked because there is no DNA. Germline lookup yields CDR1 MGHRA and CDR2 YSYEKL. The CDR3 extends over 15 amino acids. The CDR3 sequence is CASSPTSGDFNEQFF.

The rearrangement joins TRBV3-1 to TRBJ2-2; the TRBD2 assignment by TCRdb is unverifiable without DNA. Germline-derived CDR1 and CDR2 are LGHDT and YNNKEL (reference sequence). The CDR3 length is 19 residues. CDR3 amino acids: CASSQEPAAHPSNTGELFF.

The rearrangement uses TRBV20-1 and TRBJ2-7. This CDR3 region has 14 residues. Germline CDR1 reads DFQATT; CDR2 reads SNEGSKA (reference sequence). Here the CDR3 reads CSARDRRMTYEQYF.

This sequence joins TRBV29-1 and TRBJ2-3. Germline V gene data show CDR1 as SQVTM and CDR2 as ANQGSEA. This CDR3 has 13 amino acids. The CDR3 is CSVEEPGTDTQYF.

The V gene is TRBV4-1, the J gene TRBJ2-1; TCRdb's D gene call, TRBD1, goes unchecked for lack of DNA. This CDR3 has 13 amino acids. Germline loops: CDR1 MGHRA, CDR2 YSYEKL. This chain's CDR3 is CASSHAGSYEQFF.